The sequence of this T cell receptor (beta chain) was determined in a study of CD8+ T cells in alopecia areata. Study-level background: Grafted skin came from C3H/HeJ donors with spontaneous alopecia (about 6-13 months old) and was placed on roughly 7-11-week-old female C3H/HeJ mice.

Germline CDR1 is NNHDY and CDR2 is SYVADS. The V and J ends lost 3 bases and 0 bases, in that order; junction bases with no gene match: 4. CDR3 length: 16 residues. Separation of pooled cutaneous lymph node cells was by sorting with CD4, CD8alpha, NKG2D, NKG2ACE and other markers. Extracted from the samples, RNA was reverse transcribed into cDNA to serve as the sequencing template. Data came from immunoSEQ multiplex PCR; TCRdb stores just in-frame clones and leaves some out. This sample has more than 250,000 clones, each found more than once. This clone came up a few times. The genes are named according to mouse. Coverage ceases 4 residues before the CDR3 finishes, and the germline J gene fills in the end.

The sequenced sample was CD4+ T cells sorted from a lymph node. The TCR was taken from a C3H/HeJ mouse with alopecia areata. This strain has MHC haplotype H2-k. V is TRBV13-3 and J is TRBJ2-3; 10 bases agree with TRBD2. The chain's CDR3 is CASSAPGLGSAETLYF. The covered CDR3 bases are TGTGCCAGCAGTGCCCCGGGACTGGGGAGTGCAGAA.